These 28 T cell receptor beta chains originate from one sample sequenced in a study of cytomegalovirus exposure and HLA in healthy donors. It was with 60 Vbeta and 13 Jbeta primers that the PCR ran. Only in-frame clones appear in the TCRdb table, and some are missing; sequencing was by immunoSEQ multiplex PCR. The top ten hold 5.6% of the sample, which has 70,000 to 95,000 clones, about four fifths seen once. Material for sequencing was PBMCs. These receptors were obtained from a woman aged 18-29 years in good health and CMV-seropositive.

CDR3 amino acids: CASRVIGGRHYNSPLHF. CDR3 bases: TGTGCCAGCAGGGTAATCGGGGGGCGGCATTATAATTCACCCCTCCACTTT. The chain employs TRBV27 and TRBJ1-6; D possibly corresponds to TRBD1 (6 bases). The V end was cut by 6 bases, the J end by 4 bases, with 19 bases between. The length of the CDR3 is 17 residues. Germline CDR1 and CDR2: MNHEY and SMNVEV (reference sequence).

This clone was detected once. The chain employs TRBV30 and TRBJ1-2; a possible D gene is TRBD1 (6 bases). The V end lost 5 bases, the J end lost 8 bases, and 9 bases lay between the germline ends. The CDR3 contains 10 residues. Per the germline V gene, CDR1 is GTSNPN and CDR2 is SVGIG (reference sequence). This CDR3 reads CAWGQWGYTF. CDR3 in DNA: TGTGCCTGGGGACAGTGGGGCTACACCTTC.

This rearrangement joins TRBV25-1 to TRBJ2-1, with TRBD2 matching over 8 bases. In germline, CDR1 is MGHDK, CDR2 SYGVNS. This CDR3 comprises 16 residues. V shed 3 bases, J shed 5 bases, and the junction held 9 bases outside the gene matches. CDR3 sequence (DNA): TGTGCCAGCAGTGATGTGGCTAGCGGGTTCCACAATGAGCAGTTCTTC. Encoded protein: CASSDVASGFHNEQFF. The full variable domain, with the rest looked up from reference TRBV25-1 and TRBJ2-1, is EADIYQTPRYLVIGTGKKITLECSQTMGHDKMYWYQQDPGMELHLIHYSYGVNSTEKGDLSSESTVSRIRTEHFPLTLESARPSHTSQYLCASSDVASGFHNEQFFGPGTRLTVL.

This clone was seen more than once but under ten times. The chain recombines TRBV30 with TRBJ1-1, with a possible D match to TRBD1 (5 bases). The V gene lost 1 base and the J gene lost 2 bases, with 17 bases spanning the gap. CDR1 and CDR2 (germline): GTSNPN, SVGIG (reference sequence). The CDR3 consists of 16 residues. This CDR3 is CAWSGQFQTRNTEAFF. CDR3 nucleotide sequence: TGTGCCTGGAGTGGACAGTTCCAGACTCGAAACACTGAAGCTTTCTTT. The whole variable domain, filled in from reference TRBV30 and TRBJ1-1, reads SQTIHQWPATLVQPVGSPLSLECTVEGTSNPNLYWYRQAAGRGLQLLFYSVGIGQISSEVPQNLSASRPQDRQFILSSKKLLLSDSGFYLCAWSGQFQTRNTEAFFGQGTRLTVV.

The rearrangement uses TRBV6-1 and TRBJ1-1, with a possible D match to TRBD1 (5 bases). Germline V gives CDR1 MNHNS, CDR2 SASEGT. V lost 3 bases, J lost 2 bases, and 10 bases lay in between. This CDR3 contains 14 residues. CDR3 in DNA: TGTGCCAGCAGTGAGCCACAGGCAAACACTGAAGCTTTCTTT. Its protein is CASSEPQANTEAFF.

In this sample, this clone turned up once. The rearrangement uses TRBV11-2 and TRBJ1-4, with 10 bases that match TRBD1. The CDR3 loop spans 15 amino acids. V trimming: 1 base; J trimming: 7 bases; junction bases outside the gene matches: 3. Germline V lookup: CDR1 SGHAT, CDR2 FQNNGV. CDR3 loop: CASSLGQGAGEKLFF. CDR3 in DNA: TGTGCCAGCAGCTTAGGACAGGGGGCTGGTGAAAAACTGTTTTTT.

In DNA form, the CDR3 reads TGTGCCAGCAGCCCCCCGGGGACAAACCAAGAGACCCAGTACTTC. Its protein product is CASSPPGTNQETQYF. The V and J genes are TRBV7-9 and TRBJ2-5, with a possible D match to TRBD1 (6 bases). V was cut by 5 bases and J by 0 bases, with 13 bases left in between. CDR3 length equals 15 residues. CDR1 is SEHNR and CDR2 is FQNEAQ in the germline V gene (reference sequence).

This chain links TRBV5-1 with TRBJ2-6, with TRBD1 matching 9 bases. Germline values: CDR1 SGHRS, CDR2 YFSETQ. This CDR3 comprises 19 residues. Trimming took 2 bases from V and 1 from J; bases not matched to a gene: 10. CDR3 sequence reads: CASSFRRTGVPSGANVLTF. CDR3 coding DNA: TGCGCCAGCAGCTTCAGGAGGACAGGGGTTCCATCTGGGGCCAACGTCCTGACTTTC.

V is TRBV7-3 and J is TRBJ2-5; TRBD2 aligns across 8 bases. The germline CDR1 and CDR2 sequences are SGHTA and FQGTGA. The V gene end was trimmed by 4 bases and the J gene end by 1 base; junction bases not matched to a gene: 5. CDR3 length: 15 amino acids. The CDR3 DNA follows: TGTGCCAGCAGCTCCTCGGCGGGGGGCCAAGAGACCCAGTACTTC. It yields the protein CASSSSAGGQETQYF.

CDR3 sequence reads: CASSPDRDRAHGYTF. In nucleotides, the CDR3 is TGTGCCAGCTCACCCGACCGGGACAGGGCGCATGGCTACACCTTC. This chain joins TRBV18 and TRBJ1-2, with 9 bases matching TRBD1. Germline CDR1 KGHSH, CDR2 LQKENI. CDR3 length: 15 amino acids. V trimming: 3 bases; J trimming: 6 bases; junction bases outside the gene matches: 8.

By share, this clone ranks as medium-sized (0.01 to 0.1%). This chain links TRBV28 with TRBJ2-7; 8 bases are a match to TRBD2. The CDR3 runs to 16 residues. Germline lookup yields CDR1 MDHEN and CDR2 SYDVKM. V shed 6 bases, J shed 0 bases, and the junction held 10 bases outside the gene matches. Written as DNA, the CDR3 is TGTGCCAGCAGGGGGGCTAGCGGGTGGAGCTCCTACGAGCAGTACTTC. It codes for CASRGASGWSSYEQYF. Together with reference TRBV28 and TRBJ2-7, the CDR3 gives the full variable domain: DVKVTQSSRYLVKRTGEKVFLECVQDMDHENMFWYRQDPGLGLRLIYFSYDVKMKEKGDIPEGYSVSREKKERFSLILESASTNQTSMYLCASRGASGWSSYEQYFGPGTRLTVT.

This sequence joins TRBV7-9 and TRBJ2-1; tentatively, D is TRBD1 (6 bases). V dropped 5 bases and J dropped 2 bases, with 16 bases sitting between them. This CDR3 has 16 amino acids. Germline values: CDR1 SEHNR, CDR2 FQNEAQ (reference sequence). The CDR3 is CASSPAQGITYNEQFF. DNA of the CDR3: TGTGCCAGCAGCCCCGCCCAGGGGATAACCTACAATGAGCAGTTCTTC.

V gene TRBV7-9 combines with J gene TRBJ1-1, with D possibly matching TRBD1 (5 bases). The ends were cut back, 9 bases at V and 5 bases at J, with 16 bases in the middle. There are 13 residues in the CDR3. Germline V CDR1 and CDR2: SEHNR, FQNEAQ (reference sequence). The CDR3 reads CASWGGGGTEAFF. As DNA, the CDR3 is TGTGCCAGTTGGGGCGGGGGGGGAACTGAAGCTTTCTTT.

This chain joins TRBV6-5 and TRBJ2-5, with TRBD2 as a possible D gene (6 bases). This CDR3 has 14 residues. The V end was cut by 0 bases, the J end by 5 bases, with 10 bases between. The germline V gene has CDR1 MNHEY and CDR2 SVGAGI. The CDR3 is CASSYSTGRETQYF. The CDR3 coding sequence is TGTGCCAGCAGTTACTCCACGGGGAGGGAGACCCAGTACTTC.

The chain is built from TRBV15 and TRBJ2-7; 14 positions match TRBD2. Looked up from germline, CDR1 is LNHNV and CDR2 is YYDKDF (reference sequence). V gave up 2 bases and J gave up 2 bases; unmatched junction bases: 8. CDR3 length: 18 residues. This CDR3 reads CATSRSGTSGSSAYEQYF. CDR3 nucleotides: TGTGCCACCAGCAGATCCGGGACTAGCGGGAGCTCAGCCTACGAGCAGTACTTC.

The chain combines TRBV19 with TRBJ2-7; TRBD2 might be the D (6 bases). CDR3 size: 12 residues. The V end was cut by 3 bases, the J end by 7 bases, with 10 bases between. CDR1 and CDR2 from the germline V gene are LNHDA and SQIVND (reference sequence). CDR3 DNA: TGTGCCAGTAGTATCTGGGGAGGAGAGCAGTACTTC. It translates to CASSIWGGEQYF. Complete variable domain (other parts from reference TRBV19 and TRBJ2-7): DGGITQSPKYLFRKEGQNVTLSCEQNLNHDAMYWYRQDPGQGLRLIYYSQIVNDFQKGDIAEGYSVSREKKESFPLTVTSAQKNPTAFYLCASSIWGGEQYFGPGTRLTVT.

The chain has TRBV20-1 and TRBJ1-2; no clear D. Trimming left V 5 bases short and J 4 bases short, with 8 bases between. The germline V gene has CDR1 DFQATT and CDR2 SNEGSKA (reference sequence). This CDR3 region has 11 residues. For the CDR3, the DNA is TGCAGTGCTGATGGAGCCTATGGCTACACCTTC. Protein: CSADGAYGYTF.

The genes are TRBV7-9 and TRBJ2-7; D perhaps matches TRBD2 (6 bases). Germline assignment: CDR1 SEHNR and CDR2 FQNEAQ (reference sequence). This CDR3 has 11 residues. Deletions cut 8 bases from V and 6 bases from J, with 11 bases between. CDR3 sequence: CASLEEGEQYF. In DNA, the CDR3 is TGTGCCAGCTTAGAGGAGGGCGAGCAGTACTTC.

The rearrangement links TRBV2 to TRBJ1-5; perhaps TRBD1 as D (5 bases). This CDR3 is built from 15 residues. Germline V CDR1 and CDR2: SNHLY, FYNNEI. The V and J ends lost 4 bases and 0 bases respectively, with 10 bases between them. CDR3 coding DNA: TGTGCCAGCAGTGTCGACAGACATAGCAATCAGCCCCAGCATTTT. Protein sequence: CASSVDRHSNQPQHF.

This chain connects TRBV5-1 to TRBJ1-1; D is perhaps TRBD1 (6 bases). Between the trimmed V and J ends, which lost 5 bases and 1 base, there was a span of 18 bases. The germline V gene encodes CDR1 SGHRS and CDR2 YFSETQ. The CDR3 contains 16 residues. The CDR3 DNA reads TGCGCCAGCAGTCCCGGCGGGGGGGCAGCGAACACTGAAGCTTTCTTT. It is translated as CASSPGGGAANTEAFF.

The J gene is TRBJ2-3, the V gene TRBV9; D remains ambiguous. The V end was cut by 4 bases, the J end by 4 bases, with 13 bases between. The germline V gene encodes CDR1 SGDLS and CDR2 YYNGEE. The CDR3 length is 14 residues. CDR3 coding DNA: TGTGCCAGCAGCTCCGGCGGTCTGGCAGATACGCAGTATTTT. Its translation: CASSSGGLADTQYF.

The V and J genes are TRBV28 and TRBJ2-2; D is perhaps TRBD2 (6 bases). The V and J ends lost 0 bases and 0 bases respectively, with 8 bases between them. CDR3 length: 16 amino acids. Germline assignment: CDR1 MDHEN and CDR2 SYDVKM. The CDR3, as DNA: TGTGCCAGCAGTTTATGGGCTAGCGCGAACACCGGGGAGCTGTTTTTT. It codes for CASSLWASANTGELFF.

The table lists this clone with a count of one. J is TRBJ2-2 and V is TRBV30; D is possibly TRBD1 (6 bases). The V gene's germline CDR1 is GTSNPN and CDR2 SVGIG (reference sequence). Trimming shortened V by 4 bases and J by 3 bases, and 15 bases separated the two germline ends. This CDR3 contains 15 residues. CDR3 region: CAWKTGKEDTGELFF. CDR3 nucleotides: TGTGCCTGGAAAACAGGGAAGGAGGACACCGGGGAGCTGTTTTTT.

This sequence joins TRBV7-3 and TRBJ2-5, with D maybe TRBD1 (6 bases). Looked up from germline, CDR1 is SGHTA and CDR2 is FQGTGA. The CDR3 runs to 15 residues. The V end was cut by 0 bases, the J end by 5 bases, with 13 bases between. The CDR3 protein is CASSLTSTGTETQYF. The CDR3 coding sequence is TGTGCCAGCAGCTTAACGTCCACAGGGACGGAGACCCAGTACTTC.

The J gene is TRBJ1-5, the V gene TRBV6-1; D unclear. The CDR3 loop spans 13 amino acids. The V end lost 6 bases, the J end lost 6 bases, and 12 bases lay between the germline ends. CDR1 and CDR2 from the germline V gene are MNHNS and SASEGT. CDR3 nucleotides: TGTGCCAGCAGGGAGGACCTCTCTCAGCCCCAGCATTTT. Translating it yields CASREDLSQPQHF.

The chain employs TRBV5-1 and TRBJ2-7; D might be TRBD2 (6 bases). The germline V gene has CDR1 SGHRS and CDR2 YFSETQ. Trimming took off 0 bases at V and 0 bases at J, with 16 bases between the two ends. The CDR3 spans 17 residues. The CDR3 here is CASSLAALAGSSYEQYF. The CDR3 DNA is TGCGCCAGCAGCTTGGCCGCACTAGCCGGTAGCTCCTACGAGCAGTACTTC.

The V call is TRBV9, the J call TRBJ1-2; 7 nucleotides match TRBD1. V shed 3 bases, J shed 2 bases, and the junction held 7 bases outside the gene matches. In germline, CDR1 is SGDLS, CDR2 YYNGEE. The CDR3 loop spans 15 amino acids. The CDR3 DNA reads TGTGCCAGCAGCGCGAGCACAGGGGTAAACTATGGCTACACCTTC. Its translation is CASSASTGVNYGYTF.

The gene calls are TRBV6-1 and TRBJ2-1; 11 nucleotides line up with TRBD2. The CDR3 consists of 14 residues. Germline-derived CDR1 and CDR2 are MNHNS and SASEGT. Trimming at V came to 5 bases and at J to 6 bases, leaving 3 bases not matched to a gene. CDR3 in amino acids: CASSFSGGANEQFF. The CDR3 coding sequence is TGTGCCAGCAGTTTTAGCGGGGGGGCCAATGAGCAGTTCTTC.